This T cell receptor (beta chain) comes out of a study of blood T cell repertoires in COVID-19. Study background: Samples came from the United States, Italy and Spain, spanning acute and convalescent COVID-19. PBMCs, B-cell-depleted T cells, or T cells provided the cDNA or gDNA that made up the material.

Germline CDR1 and CDR2: MNHEY and SMNVEV (reference sequence). The CDR3 extends over 15 amino acids. V was shortened by 2 bases and J by 1 base, with 9 bases between the two germline ends. As originally analysed: How many nucleated cells were present was estimated from reference gene primer amplification. TCRdb's copy holds only in-frame clones and misses some; the assay was immunoSEQ multiplex PCR. D and trimming were read from the DNA, whereas the V and J calls and clone size are those reported in that table. The profile shows 36,000 or so clones, around nine tenths of them singletons. Sequencing was performed on peripheral blood. V usage is TRBV27 and J usage is TRBJ1-5, with D possibly matching TRBD1 (5 bases). The sequence was collected from a human donor in a cohort sampled during active COVID-19. In nucleotides, the CDR3 is TGTGCCAGCAGTTTAGGCGGGGGAAGCAATCAGCCCCAGCATTTT. The encoded protein is CASSLGGGSNQPQHF.